This T cell receptor (beta chain) was recovered during a study of OX40 agonist ivuxolimab in advanced cancers. Study summary: Clinicians treated patients with ivuxolimab, an agonistic anti-OX40 (CD134) antibody. People who had prior anti-PD-1, anti-PD-L1 or anti-CTLA-4 therapy could take part, and approximately 43% had some.

A history of autoimmune disease or systemic immunosuppression excluded patients. Clones were read by immunoSEQ multiplex PCR, and TCRdb kept only the in-frame ones, dropping some. Here the sample spans approximately 55,000 clones, approximately 84% being singletons. CDR1 and CDR2 (germline): MNHNY, SVGAGI (reference sequence). The CDR3 has 15 residues. V was pared by 2 bases and J by 4 bases, with 14 bases between. The TCR sequence derives from an adult with an advanced solid tumor such as melanoma, head and neck, liver or kidney cancer. This specimen was CD4+ or CD8+ T cells sorted from blood, taken in a trial of the OX40 agonist ivuxolimab. The rearrangement uses TRBV6-6 and TRBJ1-1; maybe TRBD1 (6 bases). This CDR3 reads CASSYTGRGGTEAFF. CDR3 bases: TGTGCCAGCAGTTACACAGGGAGGGGCGGCACTGAAGCTTTCTTT.